This T cell receptor beta chain was captured in a study of T cell responses to AZD1222 COVID-19 vaccine. Findings and caveats of the study: Repertoire collection took place solely once the T cell response had peaked.

Details on this clone: Its antigen is undetermined.

Produced via immunoSEQ multiplex PCR; TCRdb's table is partial and in-frame only. The data hold 75,000 to 85,000 clones, with roughly 85% observed a single time. Second doses at about 4 or about 12 weeks were pooled. The material was peripheral blood, obtained 28 days after the second AZD1222 dose. This clonotype originated in an adult who received the AZD1222 COVID-19 vaccine.

The CDR3 here is CASSEQQVEQPQHF. In nucleotides, the CDR3 is TGCGCCAGCAGTGAGCAACAGGTTGAACAGCCCCAGCATTTT. The V call is TRBV10-2, the J call TRBJ1-5; D is perhaps TRBD1 (5 bases). The CDR3 has 14 amino acids. V gave up 2 bases and J gave up 7 bases, with 12 bases separating them. Germline loops: CDR1 WSHSY, CDR2 SAAADI.